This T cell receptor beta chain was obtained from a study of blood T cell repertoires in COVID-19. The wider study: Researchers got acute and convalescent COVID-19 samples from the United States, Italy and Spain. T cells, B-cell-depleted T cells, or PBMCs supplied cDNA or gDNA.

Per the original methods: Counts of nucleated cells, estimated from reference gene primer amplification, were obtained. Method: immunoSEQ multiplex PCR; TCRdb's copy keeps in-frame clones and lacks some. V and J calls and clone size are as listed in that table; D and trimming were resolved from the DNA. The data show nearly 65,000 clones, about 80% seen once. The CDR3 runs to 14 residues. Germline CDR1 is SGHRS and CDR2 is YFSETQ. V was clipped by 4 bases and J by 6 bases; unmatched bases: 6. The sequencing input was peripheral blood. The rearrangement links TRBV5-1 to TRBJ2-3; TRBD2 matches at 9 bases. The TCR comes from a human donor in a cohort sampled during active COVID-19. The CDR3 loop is CASSGRTSEDTQYF. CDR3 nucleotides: TGCGCCAGCAGCGGCAGGACTAGCGAGGATACGCAGTATTTT.